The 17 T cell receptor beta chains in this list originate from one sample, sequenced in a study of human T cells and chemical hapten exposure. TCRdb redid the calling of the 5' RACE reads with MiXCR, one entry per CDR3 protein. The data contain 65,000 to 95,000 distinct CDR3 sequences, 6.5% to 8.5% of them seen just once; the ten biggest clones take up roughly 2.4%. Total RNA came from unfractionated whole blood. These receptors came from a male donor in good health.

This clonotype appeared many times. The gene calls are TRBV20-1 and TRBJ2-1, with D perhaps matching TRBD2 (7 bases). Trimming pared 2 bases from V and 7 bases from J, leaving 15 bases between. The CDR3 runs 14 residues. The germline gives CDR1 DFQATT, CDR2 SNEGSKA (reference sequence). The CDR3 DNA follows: TGCAGTGCTAGACAGTGGGGGGGCCTGAATGAGCAGTTCTTC. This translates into CSARQWGGLNEQFF.

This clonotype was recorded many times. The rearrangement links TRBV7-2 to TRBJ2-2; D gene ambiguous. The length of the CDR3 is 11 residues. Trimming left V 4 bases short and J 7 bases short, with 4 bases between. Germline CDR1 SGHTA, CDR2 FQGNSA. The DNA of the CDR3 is TGTGCCAGCAGCTCATTCGGGGAGCTGTTTTTT. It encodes CASSSFGELFF.

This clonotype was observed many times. CDR3 in amino acids: CATSHGNNSPLHF. The CDR3 coding sequence is TGTGCCACCAGCCACGGGAACAATTCACCCCTCCACTTT. The V call is TRBV15, the J call TRBJ1-6; D uncertain. This CDR3 has 13 amino acids. Trimming pared 5 bases from V and 7 bases from J, leaving 9 bases between. Germline assignment: CDR1 LNHNV and CDR2 YYDKDF (reference sequence).

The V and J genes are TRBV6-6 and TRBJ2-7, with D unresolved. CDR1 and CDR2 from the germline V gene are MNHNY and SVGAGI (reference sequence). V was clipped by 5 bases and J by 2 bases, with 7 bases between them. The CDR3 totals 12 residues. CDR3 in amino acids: CASSGNAYEQYF. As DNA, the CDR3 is TGTGCCAGCAGTGGAAACGCCTACGAGCAGTACTTC.

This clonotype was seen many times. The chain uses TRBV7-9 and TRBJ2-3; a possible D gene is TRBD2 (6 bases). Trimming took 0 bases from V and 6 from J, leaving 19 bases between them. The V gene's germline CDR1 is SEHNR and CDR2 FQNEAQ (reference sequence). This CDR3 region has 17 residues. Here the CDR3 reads CASSLASGTPVSDTQYF. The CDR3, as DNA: TGTGCCAGCAGCTTAGCCTCCGGGACTCCTGTTTCGGATACGCAGTATTTT.

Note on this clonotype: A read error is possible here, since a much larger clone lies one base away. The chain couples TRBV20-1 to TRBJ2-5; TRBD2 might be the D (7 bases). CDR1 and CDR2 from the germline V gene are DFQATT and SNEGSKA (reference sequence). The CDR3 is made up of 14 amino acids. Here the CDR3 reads CSAREGGGQETLYF. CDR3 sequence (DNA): TGCAGTGCTAGAGAGGGGGGGGGCCAAGAGACCCTGTACTTC.

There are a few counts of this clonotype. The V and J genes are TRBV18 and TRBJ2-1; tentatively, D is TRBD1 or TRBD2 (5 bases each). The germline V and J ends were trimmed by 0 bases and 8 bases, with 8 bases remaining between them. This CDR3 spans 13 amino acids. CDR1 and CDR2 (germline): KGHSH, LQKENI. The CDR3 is CASSPPGVDEQFF. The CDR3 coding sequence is TGTGCCAGCTCACCACCGGGGGTCGATGAGCAGTTCTTC.

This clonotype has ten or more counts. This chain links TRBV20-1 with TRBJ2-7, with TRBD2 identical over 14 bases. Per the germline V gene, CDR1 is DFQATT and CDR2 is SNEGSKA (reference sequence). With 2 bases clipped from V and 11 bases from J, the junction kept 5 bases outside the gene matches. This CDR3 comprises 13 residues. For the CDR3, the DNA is TGCAGTGCTAGAACGGGACTAGCGGGAGTGGAGTACTTC. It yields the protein CSARTGLAGVEYF.

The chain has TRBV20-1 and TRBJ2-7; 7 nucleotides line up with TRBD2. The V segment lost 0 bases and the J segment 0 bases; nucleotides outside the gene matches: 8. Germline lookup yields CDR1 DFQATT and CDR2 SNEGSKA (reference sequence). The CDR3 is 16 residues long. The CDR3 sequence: CSARDRLAGTSYEQYF. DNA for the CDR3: TGCAGTGCTAGAGATAGGTTAGCGGGTACCTCCTACGAGCAGTACTTC.

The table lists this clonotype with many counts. The CDR3 reads CATSAGGGRLTDTQYF. The CDR3 nucleotides are TGTGCCACCAGTGCGGGAGGAGGACGACTCACAGATACGCAGTATTTT. The chain is built from TRBV24-1 and TRBJ2-3, with 7 bases matching TRBD2. Per germline, CDR1 KGHDR and CDR2 SFDVKD. The length of the CDR3 is 16 residues. V was clipped by 5 bases and J by 2 bases; unmatched bases: 9.

The CDR3 is CASSFRGTGGETQYF. The CDR3, as DNA: TGTGCCAGCAGCTTCAGAGGGACAGGCGGAGAGACCCAGTACTTC. V usage is TRBV5-5 and J usage is TRBJ2-5; 8 bases agree with TRBD1. The CDR3 extends over 15 amino acids. The trim removed 2 bases at V and 4 bases at J, leaving 7 bases unmatched. Germline V gene data show CDR1 as SGHKS and CDR2 as YYEKEE (reference sequence).

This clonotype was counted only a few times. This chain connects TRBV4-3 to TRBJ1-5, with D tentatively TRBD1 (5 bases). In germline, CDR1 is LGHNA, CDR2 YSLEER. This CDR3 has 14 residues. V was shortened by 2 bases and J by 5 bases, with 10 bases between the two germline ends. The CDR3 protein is CASSQWGGHQPQHF. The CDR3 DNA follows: TGCGCCAGCAGCCAATGGGGGGGTCATCAGCCCCAGCATTTT.

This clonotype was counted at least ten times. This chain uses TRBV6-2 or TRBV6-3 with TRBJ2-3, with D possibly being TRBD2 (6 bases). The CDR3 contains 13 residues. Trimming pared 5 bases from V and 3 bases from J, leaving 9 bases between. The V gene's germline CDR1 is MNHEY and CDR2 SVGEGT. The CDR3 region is CASSLARTDTQYF. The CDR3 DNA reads TGTGCCAGCAGTCTAGCGCGTACAGATACGCAGTATTTT.

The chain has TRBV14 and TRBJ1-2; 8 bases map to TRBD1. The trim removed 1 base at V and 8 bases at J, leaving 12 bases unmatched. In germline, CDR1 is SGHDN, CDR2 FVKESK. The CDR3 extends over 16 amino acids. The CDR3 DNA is TGTGCCAGCAGCCAAGCGATGGGGCAGGGGGCGCCCGGCTACACCTTC. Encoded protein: CASSQAMGQGAPGYTF.

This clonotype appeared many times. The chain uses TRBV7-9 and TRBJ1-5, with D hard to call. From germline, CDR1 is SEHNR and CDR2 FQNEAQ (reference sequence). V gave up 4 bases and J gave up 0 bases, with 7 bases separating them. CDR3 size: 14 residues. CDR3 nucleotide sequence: TGTGCCAGCAGCTGGGCAGGTAGCAATCAGCCCCAGCATTTT. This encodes CASSWAGSNQPQHF.

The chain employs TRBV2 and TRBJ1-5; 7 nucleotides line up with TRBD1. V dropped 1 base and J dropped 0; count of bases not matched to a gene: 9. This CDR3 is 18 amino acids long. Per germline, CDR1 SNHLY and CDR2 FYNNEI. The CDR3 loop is CASSEDPDRENSNQPQHF. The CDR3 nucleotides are TGTGCCAGCAGTGAAGACCCCGACAGGGAAAATAGCAATCAGCCCCAGCATTTT.

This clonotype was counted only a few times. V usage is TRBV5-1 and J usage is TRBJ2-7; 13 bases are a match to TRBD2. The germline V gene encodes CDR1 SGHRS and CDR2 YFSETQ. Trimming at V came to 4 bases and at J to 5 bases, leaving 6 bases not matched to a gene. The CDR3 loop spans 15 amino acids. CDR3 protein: CASSLGLAGLDEQYF. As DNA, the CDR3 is TGCGCCAGCAGCCTGGGACTAGCGGGACTCGACGAGCAGTACTTC.